This T cell receptor beta chain appears in the sequencing data of a study of T cell responses to AZD1222 COVID-19 vaccine. General study points: Spike-spanning, vaccine-associated CD4 TCRs were dominant at 160-218 and 743-854. Females made up more of the donors, who were largely white British, and clonal diversity may have come out too low. Only six AZD1222 recipients tested seropositive at baseline.

On this clone itself: Its antigen is not identified.

The method was immunoSEQ multiplex PCR; TCRdb's version includes in-frame clones alone and lacks a portion of them. The data show around 110,000 clones, about 86% seen once. This CDR3 comprises 15 residues. Per germline, CDR1 MGHDK and CDR2 SYGVNS. V trimming: 4 bases; J trimming: 1 base; junction bases outside the gene matches: 2. This specimen consisted of peripheral blood, obtained on day 0 of AZD1222 vaccination. This sequence joins TRBV25-1 and TRBJ2-1, with 9 bases identical to TRBD1. The sequence came from an adult in good health. The CDR3 loop reads CASSGGQGSYNEQFF. As DNA, the CDR3 is TGTGCCAGCAGTGGGGGACAGGGATCCTACAATGAGCAGTTCTTC.